This is a list of T cell receptor beta chains from one sample in a study of cytomegalovirus exposure and HLA in healthy donors. Assay used: immunoSEQ multiplex PCR; TCRdb lists only in-frame clones, some missing. The table shows under 40,000 clones, with less than 85% occurring only once. Material: PBMCs. These receptors were collected from a male donor in good health and CMV-seronegative. Both conserved end residues are part of each CDR3. The D gene is left open where the match is weak. Part of the rows lack a size; the others show once, few, many or a class for expanded clones.

d_gene,j_gene,abundance,v_gene,CDR3nt,CDR3aa
-,TRBJ1-1,-,TRBV4-1,TGCGCCAGCAGCCAAGTTGGGGGGACGGGAACTGAAGCTTTCTTT,CASSQVGGTGTEAFF
-,TRBJ1-4,-,TRBV5-5,TGTGCCAGCAGCCCAGAAGCCGGGACAAATGAAAAACTGTTTTTT,CASSPEAGTNEKLFF
-,TRBJ1-3,few,TRBV29-1,TGCAGCGTCCAGATCTCTGGAAACACCATATATTTT,CSVQISGNTIYF
-,TRBJ1-5,-,TRBV6-5,TGTGCCAGCAGTTACTCGCGAAGTGGCAATCAGCCCCAGCATTTT,CASSYSRSGNQPQHF
-,TRBJ1-4,-,TRBV30,TGTGCCTGGAGTGCTACCCCACAGGGAGCACTGTTTTTT,CAWSATPQGALFF
TRBD1,TRBJ1-1,-,TRBV30,TGTGCCTGGAGTCGACAGGGGGGACCTGAAGCTTTCTTT,CAWSRQGGPEAFF
TRBD1,TRBJ1-1,-,TRBV15,TGTGCCACCAGCAGAAAGACAGGGGACACTGAAGCTTTCTTT,CATSRKTGDTEAFF
-,TRBJ1-4,-,TRBV30,TGTGCCTGGAGCCGGGATTCTAATGAAAAACTGTTTTTT,CAWSRDSNEKLFF
-,TRBJ2-7,-,TRBV2,TGTGCCAGCAGTCAGGCAGACACCACCGCCTACGAGCAGTACTTC,CASSQADTTAYEQYF
-,TRBJ1-1,-,TRBV7-9,TGTGCCAGCAGCCAGGCTTTGAACACTGAAGCTTTCTTT,CASSQALNTEAFF
-,TRBJ1-4,few,TRBV29-1,TGCAGCGTTAGAGAACTGAGTAATGAAAAACTGTTTTTT,CSVRELSNEKLFF
TRBD1,TRBJ2-1,-,TRBV7-3,TGTGCCAGCAGCCAACAGGGGAAACGCAATGAGCAGTTCTTC,CASSQQGKRNEQFF
-,TRBJ1-1,-,TRBV28,TGTGCCAGCAGTCAACGACTAGGAACAACTGAAGCTTTCTTT,CASSQRLGTTEAFF
-,TRBJ1-1,few,TRBV5-1,TGCGCCAGCAGCCCGGGGGGAGGCCTTAACACTGAAGCTTTCTTT,CASSPGGGLNTEAFF
-,TRBJ1-6,few,TRBV28,TGTGCCAGCAGAGTCATATCGGATTCACCCCTCCACTTT,CASRVISDSPLHF
-,TRBJ1-1,-,TRBV29-1,TGCAGCGTTGAAGATTGGTTCGGGGGGCAGAGAGAAGCTTTCTTT,CSVEDWFGGQREAFF
TRBD2,TRBJ2-3,-,TRBV6-1,TGTGCCAGCAGTGTCGGTGCGAGCGGGGGGGCAGATACGCAGTATTTT,CASSVGASGGADTQYF
-,TRBJ1-1,-,TRBV7-2,TGTGCCAGCAGCTTAGTAGCTTGGGGCGCCCCTGAAGCTTTCTTT,CASSLVAWGAPEAFF
-,TRBJ2-1,-,TRBV30,TGTGCCTGGGGGGGCGAGCCTAGCTACAATGAGCAGTTCTTC,CAWGGEPSYNEQFF
TRBD1,TRBJ1-2,-,TRBV5-4,TGTGCCAGCAGCTTGGAACTACAGGGGGCTGGCTACACCTTC,CASSLELQGAGYTF
TRBD1,TRBJ1-6,-,TRBV10-2,TGCGCCAGTGGGGGAGAGGACAGGGTTTTGAATTCACCCCTCCACTTT,CASGGEDRVLNSPLHF
-,TRBJ2-7,-,TRBV6-5,TGTGCCAGCAGTTCTACTGAGAGCTACGAGCAGTACTTC,CASSSTESYEQYF
TRBD1,TRBJ1-4,-,TRBV5-1,TGCGCCAGCAGCTTCTACCGCATCGGACAGGGGGGGAATGAAAAACTGTTTTTT,CASSFYRIGQGGNEKLFF
-,TRBJ2-1,-,TRBV7-2,TGTGCCAGCAGCTTAGAAGGGGGGAGGGCGAATGAGCAGTTCTTC,CASSLEGGRANEQFF
-,TRBJ1-1,-,TRBV5-1,TGCGCCAGCAGCTTGTCGGGTCATGAAGCTTTCTTT,CASSLSGHEAFF
-,TRBJ1-5,-,TRBV27,TGTGCCAGCAGTTTATCGGCGGCAGGGGCCTCTAATCAGCCCCAGCATTTT,CASSLSAAGASNQPQHF
TRBD1,TRBJ2-3,-,TRBV5-1,TGCGCCAGCAGCTTAACAGGGGGTACGCAGTATTTT,CASSLTGGTQYF
TRBD2,TRBJ2-1,few,TRBV4-1,TGCGCCAGCAGCCGAGCGGGACTAGCGGGAGTATACAATGAGCAGTTCTTC,CASSRAGLAGVYNEQFF
-,TRBJ1-2,-,TRBV13,TGTGCCAGCAGCCCCCCGGGGGGTCGAAACTATGGCTACACCTTC,CASSPPGGRNYGYTF
-,TRBJ2-3,-,TRBV9,TGTGCCAGCAGCTTCCATGGCACAGATACGCAGTATTTT,CASSFHGTDTQYF
-,TRBJ1-2,-,TRBV9,TGTGCCAGCAGCGCGACAGGAGTTTATGGCTACACCTTC,CASSATGVYGYTF
-,TRBJ2-1,once,TRBV11-2,TGTGCCAGCAGCTTAGATAGGCAGCGTCACAATGAGCAGTTCTTC,CASSLDRQRHNEQFF
-,TRBJ2-7,-,TRBV9,TGTGCCAGCAGCCCCGAGGGTTTAGGGAGACACGAGCAGTACTTC,CASSPEGLGRHEQYF
-,TRBJ1-2,-,TRBV10-3,TGTGCCATCAGTGGGCAGGGACAAAGGGATGGCTACACCTTC,CAISGQGQRDGYTF
TRBD1,TRBJ1-2,-,TRBV7-2,TGTGCCAGCAGCCCTATCTCCGGGACAGTTGGCTATGGCTACACCTTC,CASSPISGTVGYGYTF
TRBD1,TRBJ2-3,-,TRBV19,TGTGCCAGTAGTAGGTCGGGACAGAGCACAGATACGCAGTATTTT,CASSRSGQSTDTQYF
-,TRBJ2-7,few,TRBV28,TGTGCCAGCTCTTCAGGGATCCCCTACGAGCAGTACTTC,CASSSGIPYEQYF
TRBD1,TRBJ2-7,few,TRBV29-1,TGCAGCGTAGCACAGGGGGCGAGGTACGAGCAGTACTTC,CSVAQGARYEQYF
-,TRBJ2-7,-,TRBV7-8,TGTGCCAGCAGCCGACAGGAATTATACGAGCAGTACTTC,CASSRQELYEQYF
-,TRBJ2-3,-,TRBV21-1,TGTGCCAGGAGACAGGGCCCAGATACGCAGTATTTT,CARRQGPDTQYF
-,TRBJ1-1,once,TRBV7-9,TGTGCCAGCAGCTTAGAAGGTCAGGGGAACATGAACACTGAAGCTTTCTTT,CASSLEGQGNMNTEAFF
-,TRBJ2-5,-,TRBV30,TGTGCCTGGAGTGTACTCACAGAACGGGAGACCCAGTACTTC,CAWSVLTERETQYF
-,TRBJ1-2,-,TRBV2,TGTGCCAGCATTTCCGAACAGCCTGCTAACTATGGCTACACCTTC,CASISEQPANYGYTF